This T cell receptor beta chain was documented in a study of T cell changes during pregnancy in multiple sclerosis. The V gene's germline CDR1 is SGHNT and CDR2 YYREEE (reference sequence). Trimming removed 1 base from V and 7 bases from J; junction bases left unmatched: 13. The CDR3 has 18 residues. Using immunoSEQ multiplex PCR, the repertoire was profiled, and TCRdb retains in-frame clones only, with some absent. The sample includes about 40,000 clones, 94% of them seen just once. V gene TRBV5-4 combines with J gene TRBJ1-6; 8 bases are a match to TRBD1. The sample was CD4+ T cells from peripheral blood mononuclear cells, taken after pregnancy. This clonotype originated in a female donor with multiple sclerosis, enrolled in a pregnancy study. As DNA, the CDR3 is TGTGCCAGCAGCTTGCGTTCTCCGACAGGGGAAAGGAATTCACCCCTCCACTTT. Amino acids: CASSLRSPTGERNSPLHF.